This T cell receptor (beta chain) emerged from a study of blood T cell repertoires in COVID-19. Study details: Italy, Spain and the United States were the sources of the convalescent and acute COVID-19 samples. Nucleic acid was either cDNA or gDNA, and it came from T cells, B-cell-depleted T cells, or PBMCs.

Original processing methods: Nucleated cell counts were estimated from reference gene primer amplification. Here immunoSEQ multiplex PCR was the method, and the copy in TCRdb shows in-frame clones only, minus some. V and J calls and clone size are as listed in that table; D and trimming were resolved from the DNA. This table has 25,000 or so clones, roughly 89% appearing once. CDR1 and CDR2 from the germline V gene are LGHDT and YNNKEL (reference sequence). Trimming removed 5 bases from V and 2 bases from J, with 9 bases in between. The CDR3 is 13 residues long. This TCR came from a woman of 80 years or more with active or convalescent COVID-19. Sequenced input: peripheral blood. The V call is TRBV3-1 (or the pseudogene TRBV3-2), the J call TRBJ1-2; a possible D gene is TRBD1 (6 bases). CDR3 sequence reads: CASSAQGNYGYTF. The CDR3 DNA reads TGTGCCAGCAGCGCCCAGGGGAACTATGGCTACACCTTC.